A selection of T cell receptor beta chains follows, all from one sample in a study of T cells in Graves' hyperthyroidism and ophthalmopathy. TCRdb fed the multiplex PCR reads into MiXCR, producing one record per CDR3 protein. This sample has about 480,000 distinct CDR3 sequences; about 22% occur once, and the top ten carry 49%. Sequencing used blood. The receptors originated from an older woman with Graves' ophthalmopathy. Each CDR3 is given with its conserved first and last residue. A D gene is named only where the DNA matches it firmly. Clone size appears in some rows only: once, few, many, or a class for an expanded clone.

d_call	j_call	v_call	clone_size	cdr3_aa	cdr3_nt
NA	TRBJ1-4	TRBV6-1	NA	CASRNGNEKLFF	TGTGCCAGCAGAAACGGGAATGAAAAACTGTTTTTT
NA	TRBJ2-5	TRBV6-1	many	CASRAGTEQETQYF	TGTGCCAGCAGGGCCGGGACGGAACAAGAGACCCAGTACTTC
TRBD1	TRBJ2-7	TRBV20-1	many	CSARDRDRYPEQYF	TGCAGTGCCAGGGACAGGGATCGCTACCCCGAGCAGTACTTC
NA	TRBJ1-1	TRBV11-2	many	CASSLTSGKGTEAFF	TGTGCCAGCAGCTTAACGTCGGGAAAGGGAACTGAAGCTTTCTTT
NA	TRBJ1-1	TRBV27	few	CASSAGFGTEAFF	TGTGCCAGCAGTGCAGGTTTTGGGACTGAAGCTTTCTTT
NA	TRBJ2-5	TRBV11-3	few	CASSPSYGQETQYF	TGTGCCAGCAGCCCCAGCTACGGCCAAGAGACCCAGTACTTC
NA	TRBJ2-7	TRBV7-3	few	CASSGEEYSYEQYF	TGTGCCAGCAGCGGGGAGGAATACTCCTACGAGCAGTACTTC
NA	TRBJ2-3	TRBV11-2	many	CASSPRQGRVDTQYF	TGTGCCAGCAGCCCCCGACAGGGGAGGGTTGATACGCAGTATTTT
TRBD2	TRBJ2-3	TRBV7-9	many	CAINIHSGIGDTQYF	TGTGCCATAAACATCCATAGCGGGATCGGAGATACGCAGTATTTT
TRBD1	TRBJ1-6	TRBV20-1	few	CSAGQGSSPLHF	TGCAGTGCCGGACAGGGTTCATCACCCCTCCACTTT
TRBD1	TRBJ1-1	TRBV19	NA	CASSIRDRSPGIAFF	TGTGCCAGTAGTATTCGGGACAGGTCCCCCGGGATCGCTTTCTTT
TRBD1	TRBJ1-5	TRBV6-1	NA	CASSGGQGRAQPQHF	TGTGCCAGCAGTGGGGGACAGGGTCGGGCTCAGCCCCAGCATTTT
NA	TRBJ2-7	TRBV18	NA	CASSPDSREQYF	TGTGCCAGCTCACCAGACTCGAGGGAGCAGTACTTC
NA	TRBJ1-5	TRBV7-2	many	CASSFAQNQPQHF	TGTGCCAGCAGCTTCGCCCAAAATCAGCCCCAGCATTTT
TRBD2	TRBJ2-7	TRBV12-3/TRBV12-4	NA	CASSKGLAGVDEQYF	TGTGCCAGCAGCAAAGGTCTAGCGGGAGTCGATGAGCAGTACTTC
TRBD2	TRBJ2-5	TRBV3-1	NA	CASSPGLVETQYF	TGTGCCAGCAGCCCGGGACTAGTTGAGACCCAGTACTTC
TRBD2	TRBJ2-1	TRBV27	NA	CARPAGSYNEQFF	TGTGCCAGACCAGCGGGGTCATACAATGAGCAGTTCTTC
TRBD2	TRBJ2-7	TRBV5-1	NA	CASSLGLYGSGRDEQYF	TGCGCCAGCAGCTTGGGGCTATACGGTAGCGGGAGGGACGAGCAGTACTTC
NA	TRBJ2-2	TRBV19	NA	CASSIMGANTGELFF	TGTGCCAGTAGTATCATGGGTGCGAACACCGGGGAGCTGTTTTTT
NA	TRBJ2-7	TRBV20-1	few	CSAGRGGAYEQYF	TGCAGTGCTGGCCGCGGAGGGGCCTACGAGCAGTACTTC
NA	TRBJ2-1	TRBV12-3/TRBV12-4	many	CASSSLTSPYNEQFF	TGTGCCAGCAGTTCCCTTACTAGTCCCTACAATGAGCAGTTCTTC
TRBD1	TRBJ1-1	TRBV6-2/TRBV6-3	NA	CASSFGTVTEAFF	TGTGCCAGCAGTTTTGGGACAGTCACTGAAGCTTTCTTT
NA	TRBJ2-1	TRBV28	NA	CASSSQSRSTFF	TGTGCCAGCAGTTCCCAGAGCCGTTCGACGTTCTTC
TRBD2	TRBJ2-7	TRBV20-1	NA	CSARDPQAGGRYEQYF	TGCAGTGCTAGAGACCCACAAGCGGGAGGGCGCTACGAGCAGTACTTC
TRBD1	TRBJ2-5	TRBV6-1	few	CAAATGLQETQYF	TGTGCCGCGGCGACAGGGCTCCAAGAGACCCAGTACTTC
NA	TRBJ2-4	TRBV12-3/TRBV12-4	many	CASSFRARGYIQYF	TGTGCCAGCAGTTTTAGGGCACGGGGGTACATTCAGTACTTC
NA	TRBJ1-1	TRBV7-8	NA	CASSSSNIGAVRNTEAFF	TGTGCCAGCAGCTCAAGTAATATTGGGGCAGTGAGGAACACTGAAGCTTTCTTT
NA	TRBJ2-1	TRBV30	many	CAWRSLGPYNEQFF	TGTGCCTGGAGAAGTCTCGGGCCTTACAATGAGCAGTTCTTC
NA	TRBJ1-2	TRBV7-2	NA	CASSFRSGRNYGYTF	TGTGCCAGCAGCTTTAGGTCAGGGAGAAACTATGGCTACACCTTC
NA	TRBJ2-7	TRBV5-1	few	CASSQNERGEQYF	TGCGCCAGCAGCCAGAACGAGAGGGGCGAGCAGTACTTC
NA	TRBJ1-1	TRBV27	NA	CASSLGQFMNTEAFF	TGTGCCAGCAGTTTAGGACAGTTCATGAACACTGAAGCTTTCTTT
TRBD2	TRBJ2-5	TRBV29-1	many	CSVTSAQETQYF	TGCAGCGTTACTAGCGCCCAAGAGACCCAGTACTTC
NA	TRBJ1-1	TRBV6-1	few	CASSGTGRTEAFF	TGTGCCAGCAGCGGAACAGGGAGAACTGAAGCTTTCTTT
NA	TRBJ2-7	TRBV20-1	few	CSAQPPGRGSYEQYF	TGCAGTGCTCAACCTCCGGGACGGGGGTCCTACGAGCAGTACTTC
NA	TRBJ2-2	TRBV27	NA	CASSWGPPLLNTGELFF	TGTGCCAGCAGTTGGGGACCGCCACTTTTGAACACCGGGGAGCTGTTTTTT
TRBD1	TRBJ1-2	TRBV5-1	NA	CASGDRANYGYTF	TGCGCCAGCGGCGACAGGGCTAACTATGGCTACACCTTC
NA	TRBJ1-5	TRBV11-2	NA	CASSLERQNQPQHF	TGTGCCAGCAGCTTAGAACGGCAGAATCAGCCCCAGCATTTT
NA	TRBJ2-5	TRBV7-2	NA	CASSPSGQGETQYF	TGTGCCAGCAGCCCTTCTGGACAAGGCGAGACCCAGTACTTC
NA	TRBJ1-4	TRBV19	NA	CASSAGGAGEKLFF	TGTGCCAGTAGTGCCGGCGGGGCCGGTGAAAAACTGTTTTTT
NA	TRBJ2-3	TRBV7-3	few	CASSASRDWGTDTQYF	TGTGCCAGCAGCGCCAGTCGGGACTGGGGCACAGATACGCAGTATTTT
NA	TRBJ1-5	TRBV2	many	CASGGTYSNQPQHF	TGTGCCAGCGGGGGAACCTATAGCAATCAGCCCCAGCATTTT
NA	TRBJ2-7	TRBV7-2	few	CASSLAPFGRGSYEQYF	TGTGCCAGCAGCTTAGCCCCTTTCGGGCGGGGAAGCTACGAGCAGTACTTC
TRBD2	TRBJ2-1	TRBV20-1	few	CSAHLTSGRGEQFF	TGCAGTGCTCACTTAACTAGCGGGAGGGGGGAGCAGTTCTTC
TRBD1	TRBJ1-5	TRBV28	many	CASSPILGQVNQPQHF	TGTGCCAGCAGTCCTATTCTCGGACAGGTCAATCAGCCCCAGCATTTT
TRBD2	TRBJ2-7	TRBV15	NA	CATSRGDTGTSNEQYF	TGTGCCACCAGCAGAGGAGACACCGGGACTAGCAACGAGCAGTACTTC
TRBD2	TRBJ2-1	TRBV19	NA	CASKRTSSYNEQFF	TGTGCCAGTAAGCGGACTAGCTCCTACAATGAGCAGTTCTTC
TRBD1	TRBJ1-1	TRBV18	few	CASSPSRGDTEAFF	TGTGCCAGCTCACCTTCCAGGGGGGACACTGAAGCTTTCTTT
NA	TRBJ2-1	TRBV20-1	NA	CSARDVLGFPAGEQFF	TGCAGTGCTAGAGATGTCTTGGGCTTCCCGGCGGGTGAGCAGTTCTTC
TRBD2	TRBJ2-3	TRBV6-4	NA	CASSDSKGSGRQYF	TGTGCCAGCAGTGACTCGAAAGGTAGCGGGAGGCAGTATTTT
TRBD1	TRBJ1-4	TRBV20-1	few	CSAARGTELFF	TGCAGTGCTGCCCGTGGGACAGAACTGTTTTTT